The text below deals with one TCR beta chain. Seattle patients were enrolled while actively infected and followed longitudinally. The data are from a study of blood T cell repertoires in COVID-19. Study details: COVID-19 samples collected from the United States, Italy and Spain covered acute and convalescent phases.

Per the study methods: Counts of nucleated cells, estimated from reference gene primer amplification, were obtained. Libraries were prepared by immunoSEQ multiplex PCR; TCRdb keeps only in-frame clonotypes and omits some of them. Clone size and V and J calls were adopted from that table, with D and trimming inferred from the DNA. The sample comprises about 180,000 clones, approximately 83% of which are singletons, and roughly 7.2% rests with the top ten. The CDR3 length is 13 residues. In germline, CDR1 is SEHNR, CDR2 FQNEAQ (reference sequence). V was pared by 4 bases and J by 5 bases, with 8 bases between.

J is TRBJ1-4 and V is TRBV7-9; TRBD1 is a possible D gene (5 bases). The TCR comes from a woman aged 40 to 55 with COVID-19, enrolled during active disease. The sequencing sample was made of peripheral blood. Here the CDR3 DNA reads TGTGCCAGCAGCTCGTACAGGAATGAAAAACTGTTTTTT. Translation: CASSSYRNEKLFF. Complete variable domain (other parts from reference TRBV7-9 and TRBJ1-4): DTGVSQNPRHKITKRGQNVTFRCDPISEHNRLYWYRQTLGQGPEFLTYFQNEAQLEKSRLLSDRFSAERPKGSFSTLEIQRTEQGDSAMYLCASSSYRNEKLFFGSGTQLSVL.